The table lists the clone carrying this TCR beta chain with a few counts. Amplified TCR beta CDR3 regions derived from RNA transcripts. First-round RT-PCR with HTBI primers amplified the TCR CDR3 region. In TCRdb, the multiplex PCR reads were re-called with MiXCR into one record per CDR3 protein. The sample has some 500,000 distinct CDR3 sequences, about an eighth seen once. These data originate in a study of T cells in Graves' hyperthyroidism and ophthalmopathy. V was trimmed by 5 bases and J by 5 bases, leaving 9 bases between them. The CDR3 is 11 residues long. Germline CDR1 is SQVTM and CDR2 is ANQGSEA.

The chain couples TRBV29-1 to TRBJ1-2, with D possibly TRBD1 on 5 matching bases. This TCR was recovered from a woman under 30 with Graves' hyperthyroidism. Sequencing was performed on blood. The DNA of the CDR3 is TGCAGCGTTCAGGGAGGGTATGGCTACACCTTC. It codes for CSVQGGYGYTF.